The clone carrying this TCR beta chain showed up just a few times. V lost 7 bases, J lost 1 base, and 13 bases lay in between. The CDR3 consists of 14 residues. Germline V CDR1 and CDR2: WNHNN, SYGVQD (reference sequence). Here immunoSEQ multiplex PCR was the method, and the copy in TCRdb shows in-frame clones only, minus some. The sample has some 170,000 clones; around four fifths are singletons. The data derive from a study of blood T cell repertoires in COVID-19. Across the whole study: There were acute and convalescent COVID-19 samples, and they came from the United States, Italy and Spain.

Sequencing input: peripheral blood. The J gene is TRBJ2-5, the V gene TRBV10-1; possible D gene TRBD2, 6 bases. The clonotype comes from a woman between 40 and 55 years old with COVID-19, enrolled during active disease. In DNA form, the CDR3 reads TGCGCCAGCATGGGGACTTATCCCCAAGAGACCCAGTACTTC. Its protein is CASMGTYPQETQYF.